These 14 T cell receptor beta chains share one sample of origin, sequenced in a study of T cell changes during pregnancy in multiple sclerosis. Data came from immunoSEQ multiplex PCR; TCRdb stores just in-frame clones and leaves some out. The sample comprises tens of thousands of clones, 85% to 90% of which are singletons, and 0.89% rests with the top ten. The sample in question was peripheral blood, obtained in the first trimester of pregnancy. Receptor source: a female donor in good health, enrolled as a control in a pregnancy study.

The DNA for the CDR3 is TGCGCCAGCAGCTTGGAGGCGGGACAGGGGGGTAATTCACCCCTCCACTTT. It yields the protein CASSLEAGQGGNSPLHF. The chain links TRBV5-1 to TRBJ1-6; 11 positions match TRBD1. This CDR3 has 17 residues. J gave up 6 bases and V 0 bases, and 5 bases lay outside the gene matches. The germline V gene encodes CDR1 SGHRS and CDR2 YFSETQ.

The J gene is TRBJ1-5, the V gene TRBV2, with D hard to call. The CDR3 extends over 15 amino acids. V was pared by 4 bases and J by 0 bases, with 10 bases between. CDR1 SNHLY and CDR2 FYNNEI come from the germline V gene. The CDR3 bases are TGTGCCAGCAGTGTTGGGCAGTTTAGCAATCAGCCCCAGCATTTT. Residues: CASSVGQFSNQPQHF.

This clone was picked up a small number of times. The rearrangement links TRBV5-6 to TRBJ1-1; TRBD1 might be the D (6 bases). V lost 4 bases, J lost 1 base, and 14 bases lay in between. The V gene's germline CDR1 is SGHDT and CDR2 YYEEEE. The CDR3 has 15 residues. The CDR3 DNA reads as TGTGCCAGCAGCGTGCCGGGACACCGGAACACTGAAGCTTTCTTT. Its protein is CASSVPGHRNTEAFF.

The J gene is TRBJ2-3, the V gene TRBV4-1; TRBD1 aligns across 10 bases. The V gene's germline CDR1 is MGHRA and CDR2 YSYEKL. This CDR3 contains 18 residues. V gave up 1 base and J gave up 6 bases; unmatched junction bases: 13. The CDR3 reads CASSQVVGQGPGVDTQYF. The CDR3 nucleotides read TGCGCCAGCAGCCAAGTAGTGGGACAGGGGCCGGGGGTGGATACGCAGTATTTT.

The chain links TRBV7-2 to TRBJ2-4; D may be TRBD1 (5 bases). From germline, CDR1 is SGHTA and CDR2 FQGNSA. The V end lost 3 bases, the J end lost 8 bases, and 8 bases lay between the germline ends. The CDR3 extends over 12 amino acids. CDR3 sequence: CASSFTGDIQYF. CDR3 DNA sequence: TGTGCCAGCAGCTTCACAGGAGACATTCAGTACTTC.

V gene TRBV6-6 combines with J gene TRBJ1-6, with 11 bases matching TRBD1. This CDR3 is 16 amino acids long. V shed 5 bases and J 3 bases; nucleotides not matched to a gene: 3. CDR1 MNHNY and CDR2 SVGAGI come from the germline V gene (reference sequence). The CDR3 reads CASSGTGGVYNSPLHF. The CDR3 coding sequence is TGTGCCAGCAGTGGGACAGGGGGGGTCTATAATTCACCCCTCCACTTT.

This clone was seen more than once but under ten times. The chain joins TRBV2 to TRBJ1-6; 7 positions agree with TRBD1. Germline lookup yields CDR1 SNHLY and CDR2 FYNNEI. The CDR3 is made up of 14 amino acids. With 6 bases clipped from V and 5 bases from J, the junction kept 4 bases outside the gene matches. The CDR3 spells CASSDRADNSPLHF. CDR3 in DNA: TGTGCCAGCAGCGACAGGGCAGATAATTCACCCCTCCACTTT. Together with reference TRBV2 and TRBJ1-6, the CDR3 gives the full variable domain: EPEVTQTPSHQVTQMGQEVILRCVPISNHLYFYWYRQILGQKVEFLVSFYNNEISEKSEIFDDQFSVERPDGSNFTLKIRSTKLEDSAMYFCASSDRADNSPLHFGNGTRLTVT.

This CDR3 is CASSQDPLGGGQPQHF. CDR3 in DNA: TGTGCCAGCAGCCAAGATCCCCTAGGGGGCGGGCAGCCCCAGCATTTT. This chain links TRBV4-2 with TRBJ1-5; 7 bases fit TRBD1. Germline V gene sequence: CDR1 LGHNA, CDR2 YNFKEQ. J was trimmed by 7 bases and V by 0 bases; bases with no gene match: 9. CDR3 length: 16 amino acids.

The chain uses TRBV19 and TRBJ1-1; TRBD1 aligns across 8 bases. V shed 3 bases and J 5 bases; nucleotides not matched to a gene: 5. The CDR3 contains 14 residues. Germline lookup yields CDR1 LNHDA and CDR2 SQIVND (reference sequence). CDR3 residues: CASSIRTGRTEAFF. The CDR3 DNA follows: TGTGCCAGTAGTATCAGGACAGGGAGGACTGAAGCTTTCTTT. Combining the CDR3 with reference TRBV19 and TRBJ1-1 gives the whole variable domain DGGITQSPKYLFRKEGQNVTLSCEQNLNHDAMYWYRQDPGQGLRLIYYSQIVNDFQKGDIAEGYSVSREKKESFPLTVTSAQKNPTAFYLCASSIRTGRTEAFFGQGTRLTVV.

The J gene is TRBJ1-4, the V gene TRBV7-9; 9 bases agree with TRBD1. The germline V gene encodes CDR1 SEHNR and CDR2 FQNEAQ (reference sequence). V was clipped by 5 bases and J by 8 bases; unmatched bases: 9. The CDR3 length is 15 residues. This CDR3 is CASSTNRDREEKLFF. Here the CDR3 DNA reads TGTGCCAGCAGCACCAACCGGGACAGGGAAGAAAAACTGTTTTTT.

This clone was recorded only once. The chain recombines TRBV18 with TRBJ2-2; 10 bases align to TRBD1. Germline-derived CDR1 and CDR2 are KGHSH and LQKENI. This CDR3 is built from 17 residues. V dropped 2 bases and J dropped 4; count of bases not matched to a gene: 7. This chain's CDR3 is CASSPSDRGRVTGELFF. Written as DNA, the CDR3 is TGTGCCAGCTCACCAAGCGACAGGGGGCGAGTCACCGGGGAGCTGTTTTTT.

This clone has only one observation. V gene TRBV19 combines with J gene TRBJ1-2, with 7 nucleotides matching TRBD1. The CDR3 is made up of 15 amino acids. CDR1 LNHDA and CDR2 SQIVND come from the germline V gene (reference sequence). V shed 5 bases and J 3 bases; nucleotides not matched to a gene: 9. CDR3 sequence (DNA): TGTGCCAGTAGTGTCCGACAGGGCGAGGACTATGGCTACACCTTC. Protein sequence: CASSVRQGEDYGYTF.

The rearrangement uses TRBV7-8 and TRBJ2-2; 11 bases agree with TRBD2. The germline CDR1 and CDR2 sequences are SGHVS and FQNEAQ. V trimming: 5 bases; J trimming: 7 bases; junction bases outside the gene matches: 9. The CDR3 is 16 residues long. Here the CDR3 reads CASSRTSGGKGGELFF. For the CDR3, the DNA is TGTGCCAGCAGCCGTACTAGCGGGGGAAAGGGCGGGGAGCTGTTTTTT.

The chain combines TRBV19 with TRBJ1-5; D remains unclear. In germline, CDR1 is LNHDA, CDR2 SQIVND (reference sequence). Trimming removed 4 bases from V and 6 bases from J, with 10 bases in between. The CDR3 length is 13 residues. CDR3 amino acids: CASSTDLAQPQHF. CDR3 bases: TGTGCCAGTAGTACCGACTTAGCTCAGCCCCAGCATTTT.